Each of the 29 T cell receptor beta chains below was sequenced from the same sample in a study of shared clonotypes between healthy human individuals. Method: immunoSEQ multiplex PCR; TCRdb's copy keeps in-frame clones and lacks some. The sample contains approximately 2.3 million clones, 90% to 95% of which appear only once. The sample comprised naive CD4+ T cells from PBMCs. Subset meaning: CD45RA+ positively selected. The origin of the receptors is a man aged 18 to 29 in good health. Some clones in this sample may be carry-over from other donors' samples.

The chain carries TRBV27 and TRBJ2-7, with D perhaps TRBD1 or TRBD2 (5 bases each). V lost 5 bases and J 0 bases, leaving 17 bases between the germline ends. Germline values: CDR1 MNHEY, CDR2 SMNVEV (reference sequence). CDR3 length equals 16 residues. In nucleotides, the CDR3 is TGTGCCAGCAGTCCCTTGGGACGATCGAGCTCCTACGAGCAGTACTTC. Residues: CASSPLGRSSSYEQYF.

This clone was seen a handful of times. The chain carries TRBV7-8 and TRBJ2-2; TRBD2 is a possible D gene (6 bases). With 3 bases removed from V and 7 bases from J, the gap between germline ends came to 15 bases. Germline lookup yields CDR1 SGHVS and CDR2 FQNEAQ. There are 15 residues in the CDR3. The CDR3 spells CASSFPREMFGELFF. DNA for the CDR3: TGTGCCAGCAGCTTTCCCCGGGAGATGTTCGGGGAGCTGTTTTTT. Drawing the rest from reference TRBV7-8 and TRBJ2-2, the complete variable domain is GAGVSQSPRYKVAKRGQDVALRCDPISGHVSLFWYQQALGQGPEFLTYFQNEAQLDKSGLPSDRFFAERPEGSVSTLKIQRTQQEDSAVYLCASSFPREMFGELFFGEGSRLTVL.

V usage is TRBV9 and J usage is TRBJ2-1; a possible D gene is TRBD1 (5 bases). There are 14 residues in the CDR3. Germline-derived CDR1 and CDR2 are SGDLS and YYNGEE. Trimming cost V 1 base and J 6 bases, with 11 bases left between them. Written as DNA, the CDR3 is TGTGCCAGCAGCGTACAAGGGGCCCCCAATGAGCAGTTCTTC. Amino acid sequence: CASSVQGAPNEQFF.

This CDR3 is CASSSVPGLEQETQYF. The CDR3 DNA is TGTGCCAGCAGCTCAGTCCCGGGACTAGAGCAAGAGACCCAGTACTTC. This chain links TRBV7-2 with TRBJ2-5; 8 bases agree with TRBD2. Per the germline V gene, CDR1 is SGHTA and CDR2 is FQGNSA. Unmatched junction bases numbered 9, after V lost 4 bases and J lost 2 bases. The CDR3 runs to 16 residues.

The CDR3 DNA sequence: TGTGCCAGTAGTACGACGGGAGGAGGCCACGAGCAGTACTTC. This translates into CASSTTGGGHEQYF. The chain combines TRBV19 with TRBJ2-7; 7 nucleotides agree with TRBD2. The CDR3 sequence is 14 residues long. The germline gives CDR1 LNHDA, CDR2 SQIVND (reference sequence). V lost 4 bases and J lost 5; bases outside the gene matches: 8.

The chain uses TRBV5-1 and TRBJ2-3; TRBD2 matches 9 bases. Germline CDR1 and CDR2: SGHRS and YFSETQ. V lost 0 bases and J lost 1; bases outside the gene matches: 9. This CDR3 has 18 residues. The CDR3 DNA reads as TGCGCCAGCAGCTTGGCCTTAATAGCGGGAGTGGGCACAGATACGCAGTATTTT. Encoded protein: CASSLALIAGVGTDTQYF.

The V and J genes are TRBV14 and TRBJ1-3, with D unclear. This CDR3 is built from 15 residues. Germline V CDR1 and CDR2: SGHDN, FVKESK. V lost 1 base, J lost 2 bases, and 9 bases lay in between. The CDR3 loop is CASSQGAAAGNTIYF. DNA for the CDR3: TGTGCCAGCAGCCAAGGGGCAGCAGCTGGAAACACCATATATTTT.

DNA of the CDR3: TGTGCCATCAGTGCGGACAGGGCCTACTCTGGAAACACCATATATTTT. It is translated as CAISADRAYSGNTIYF. The gene calls are TRBV10-3 and TRBJ1-3; 8 bases agree with TRBD1. With 4 bases clipped from V and 0 bases from J, the junction kept 5 bases outside the gene matches. The germline CDR1 and CDR2 sequences are ENHRY and SYGVKD. CDR3 length: 16 residues.

The chain links TRBV4-3 to TRBJ2-1; TRBD2 is a possible D gene (6 bases). The CDR3 loop spans 13 amino acids. CDR1 and CDR2 (germline): LGHNA, YSLEER. Trimming removed 4 bases from V and 8 bases from J, with 12 bases in between. CDR3 region: CASSREDQDEQFF. The DNA of the CDR3 is TGCGCCAGCAGCCGGGAGGACCAGGATGAGCAGTTCTTC.

The chain uses TRBV7-8 and TRBJ2-5, with D possibly being TRBD2 (5 bases). Trimming shortened V by 0 bases and J by 5 bases, and 13 bases separated the two germline ends. Per the germline V gene, CDR1 is SGHVS and CDR2 is FQNEAQ. The CDR3 loop spans 15 amino acids. The CDR3: CASSLAPGSVETQYF. The CDR3, as DNA: TGTGCCAGCAGCTTAGCGCCGGGAAGCGTGGAGACCCAGTACTTC.

CDR3 sequence: CASSLGQGYTGELFF. The CDR3 DNA follows: TGTGCCAGCAGCTTGGGGCAGGGGTACACCGGGGAGCTGTTTTTT. The V and J genes are TRBV5-8 and TRBJ2-2; a weak D match, TRBD1 (6 bases). Looked up from germline, CDR1 is SGHTS and CDR2 is YDEGEE. The ends were cut back, 0 bases at V and 3 bases at J, with 9 bases in the middle. This CDR3 is built from 15 residues.

V usage is TRBV12-5 and J usage is TRBJ2-7; TRBD2 matches 10 bases. Germline loops: CDR1 LGHNT, CDR2 FRNRAP. This CDR3 is 16 amino acids long. The trim removed 4 bases at V and 8 bases at J, leaving 14 bases unmatched. For the CDR3, the DNA is TGTGCTAGTGGTTCCGCCCCTAGCGGGAGCATCCTAAAGCAGTACTTC. Its translation is CASGSAPSGSILKQYF.

The chain joins TRBV7-9 to TRBJ2-7, with 7 bases fitting TRBD2. CDR1 is SEHNR, CDR2 FQNEAQ, per germline (reference sequence). Trimming at V came to 1 base and at J to 3 bases, leaving 6 bases not matched to a gene. This CDR3 spans 15 amino acids. CDR3 coding DNA: TGTGCCAGCAGCTTAGGGGGGGACTATATCTACGAGCAGTACTTC. Residues: CASSLGGDYIYEQYF.

In the case of this clone: The same CDR3 also results from other DNA sequences found in this sample. This sequence joins TRBV14 and TRBJ2-7, with 14 positions matching TRBD2. The germline CDR1 and CDR2 sequences are SGHDN and FVKESK. This CDR3 has 15 amino acids. Trimming cost V 3 bases and J 2 bases; bases outside gene matches: 0. The CDR3, as DNA: TGTGCCAGCAGCCAGGGACTAGCGGGGGCCTACGAGCAGTACTTC. The encoded protein is CASSQGLAGAYEQYF.

The chain employs TRBV5-6 and TRBJ2-7, with D tentatively TRBD1 or TRBD2 (5 bases each). The CDR3 runs 14 residues. The V end was cut by 2 bases, the J end by 9 bases, with 18 bases between. Germline V gives CDR1 SGHDT, CDR2 YYEEEE. The CDR3 loop is CASSLPGTTGGQYF. The DNA of the CDR3 is TGTGCCAGCAGCTTACCCGGGACGACGGGCGGGCAGTACTTC.

CDR3 DNA sequence: TGTGCCAGCAGTGAAGCGCGTCTCCTAAAGGGCACTGAAGCTTTCTTT. Its translation: CASSEARLLKGTEAFF. The gene calls are TRBV6-1 and TRBJ1-1; no reliable D call. Germline assignment: CDR1 MNHNS and CDR2 SASEGT. CDR3 length: 16 residues. The V gene lost 0 bases and the J gene lost 4 bases, with 15 bases spanning the gap.

Regarding this clone: Other nucleotide sequences in the sample specify the same CDR3. V usage is TRBV7-2 and J usage is TRBJ1-5; 10 nucleotides align to TRBD1. Germline assignment: CDR1 SGHTA and CDR2 FQGNSA. The ends lost 5 bases at V and 5 bases at J; junction bases unmatched: 3. This CDR3 is built from 14 residues. CDR3 nucleotide sequence: TGTGCCAGCAGCCTAGGACAGGGGGATCAGCCCCAGCATTTT. As protein: CASSLGQGDQPQHF.

About this clone itself: Distinct nucleotide sequences in the sample also encode this CDR3. The chain employs TRBV9 and TRBJ2-1; no clear D. The CDR3 is 14 residues long. Trimming left V 2 bases short and J 0 bases short, with 6 bases between. Per the germline V gene, CDR1 is SGDLS and CDR2 is YYNGEE. CDR3 in amino acids: CASSVSSSYNEQFF. The DNA of the CDR3 is TGTGCCAGCAGCGTGTCCTCCTCCTACAATGAGCAGTTCTTC.

The J gene is TRBJ2-5, the V gene TRBV4-2; the match to TRBD2 covers 7 bases. In germline, CDR1 is LGHNA, CDR2 YNFKEQ. V shed 4 bases, J shed 5 bases, and the junction held 13 bases outside the gene matches. The CDR3 is 16 residues long. The chain's CDR3 is CASSRQIGREGETQYF. CDR3 DNA sequence: TGTGCCAGCAGCCGTCAAATAGGGAGGGAGGGGGAGACCCAGTACTTC.

The chain recombines TRBV4-3 with TRBJ2-6; weak D call: TRBD1 (5 bases). V gave up 4 bases and J gave up 1 base, with 8 bases separating them. This CDR3 region has 15 residues. Germline CDR1 and CDR2: LGHNA and YSLEER. Written as DNA, the CDR3 is TGCGCCAGCAGCCGACAGAGTTCTGGGGCCAACGTCCTGACTTTC. Translation gives CASSRQSSGANVLTF.

The chain couples TRBV5-5 to TRBJ2-1; 12 nucleotides line up with TRBD2. The trim removed 0 bases at V and 15 bases at J, leaving 10 bases unmatched. The V gene's germline CDR1 is SGHKS and CDR2 YYEKEE (reference sequence). The CDR3 runs 15 residues. DNA of the CDR3: TGTGCCAGCAGCTTGGTACGTCTAGCGGGAGGGGCGGCGTTCTTC. Its protein product is CASSLVRLAGGAAFF.

This rearrangement joins TRBV7-2 to TRBJ2-1; possibly TRBD2 for D (6 bases). Trimming took 4 bases from V and 4 from J, leaving 11 bases between them. CDR3 length equals 14 residues. Germline V gene lookup returns CDR1 SGHTA and CDR2 FQGNSA. The CDR3 loop reads CASSSGLSYNEQFF. For the CDR3, the DNA is TGTGCCAGCAGCTCGGGACTGTCTTACAATGAGCAGTTCTTC.

Concerning this clone: Additional DNA sequences in this sample encode the identical CDR3. This sequence joins TRBV7-3 and TRBJ2-1; maybe TRBD2 (6 bases). There are 15 residues in the CDR3. The germline V and J ends were trimmed by 0 bases and 2 bases, with 8 bases remaining between them. Germline V gene lookup returns CDR1 SGHTA and CDR2 FQGTGA. CDR3 residues: CASSLTGTPYNEQFF. The CDR3 DNA reads TGTGCCAGCAGCTTAACGGGGACTCCCTACAATGAGCAGTTCTTC.

The chain recombines TRBV7-2 with TRBJ2-1; no reliable D call. The CDR3 is made up of 16 amino acids. CDR1 SGHTA and CDR2 FQGNSA come from the germline V gene. Trimming took off 3 bases at V and 0 bases at J, with 12 bases between the two ends. CDR3 loop: CASSFSGSDSYNEQFF. CDR3 DNA: TGTGCCAGCAGCTTCTCCGGAAGTGACTCCTACAATGAGCAGTTCTTC. The complete variable domain, with remaining parts taken from reference TRBV7-2 and TRBJ2-1, reads GAGVSQSPSNKVTEKGKDVELRCDPISGHTALYWYRQSLGQGLEFLIYFQGNSAPDKSGLPSDRFSAERTGGSVSTLTIQRTQQEDSAVYLCASSFSGSDSYNEQFFGPGTRLTVL.

The rearrangement links TRBV4-3 to TRBJ1-2; D gene ambiguous. V was shortened by 0 bases and J by 3 bases, with 8 bases between the two germline ends. The CDR3 is made up of 14 amino acids. Germline V gene lookup returns CDR1 LGHNA and CDR2 YSLEER. The CDR3 DNA sequence: TGCGCCAGCAGCCAAGATAGCTCGGACTATGGCTACACCTTC. It translates to CASSQDSSDYGYTF.

This clone is a singleton in its sample. The chain links TRBV29-1 to TRBJ2-3; D unclear. CDR1 SQVTM and CDR2 ANQGSEA come from the germline V gene. V gave up 3 bases and J gave up 5 bases, with 9 bases separating them. The CDR3 contains 12 residues. The CDR3: CSVDARKDTQYF. In nucleotides, the CDR3 is TGCAGCGTTGATGCGCGGAAAGATACGCAGTATTTT.

The rearrangement uses TRBV11-2 and TRBJ2-7; 10 bases agree with TRBD2. The germline CDR1 and CDR2 sequences are SGHAT and FQNNGV. The CDR3 contains 15 residues. The ends lost 5 bases at V and 2 bases at J; junction bases unmatched: 6. CDR3 nucleotides: TGTGCCAGCAGCCAAGGGCTAGCGGGAGCCTACGAGCAGTACTTC. Encoded protein: CASSQGLAGAYEQYF.

This clone was observed a single time. The sample has other DNA sequences that encode this CDR3 too. This chain uses TRBV14 with TRBJ2-7; D not resolved. The CDR3 is 11 amino acids. The germline gives CDR1 SGHDN, CDR2 FVKESK. Trimming pared 4 bases from V and 6 bases from J, leaving 7 bases between. The CDR3 sequence is CASSRAREQYF. CDR3 bases: TGTGCCAGCAGCCGGGCCCGCGAGCAGTACTTC.

The chain uses TRBV9 and TRBJ2-1; D remains unclear. The CDR3 extends over 15 amino acids. Germline V gives CDR1 SGDLS, CDR2 YYNGEE. Trimming removed 2 bases from V and 9 bases from J, with 18 bases in between. Written as DNA, the CDR3 is TGTGCCAGCAGCGTCTCCGGAACCCCCTCGGGTGAGCAGTTCTTC. Amino acid sequence: CASSVSGTPSGEQFF.